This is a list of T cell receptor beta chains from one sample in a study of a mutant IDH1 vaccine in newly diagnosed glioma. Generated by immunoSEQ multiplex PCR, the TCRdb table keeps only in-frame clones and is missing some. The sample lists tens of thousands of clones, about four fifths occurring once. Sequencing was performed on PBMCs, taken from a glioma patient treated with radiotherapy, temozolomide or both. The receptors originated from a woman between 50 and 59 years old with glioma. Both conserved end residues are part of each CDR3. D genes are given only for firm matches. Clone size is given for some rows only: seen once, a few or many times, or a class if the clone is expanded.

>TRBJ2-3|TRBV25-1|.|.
CASSVRETISDTQYF
TGTGCCAGCAGTGTCCGGGAAACCATCTCAGATACGCAGTATTTT
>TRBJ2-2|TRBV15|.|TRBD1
CATSMGQGYTGELFF
TGTGCCACCAGCATGGGACAGGGCTACACCGGGGAGCTGTTTTTT
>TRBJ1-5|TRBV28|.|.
CASRLQGSGFYQPQHF
TGTGCCAGCAGGTTGCAAGGTTCGGGGTTTTATCAGCCCCAGCATTTT
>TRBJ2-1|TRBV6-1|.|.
CASSGAYEQFF
TGTGCCAGCAGTGGGGCATATGAGCAGTTCTTC
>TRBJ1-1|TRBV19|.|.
CASSITILQSMNTEAFF
TGTGCCAGTAGTATAACAATCCTACAGAGCATGAACACTGAAGCTTTCTTT
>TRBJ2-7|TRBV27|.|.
CASSLLGADEQYF
TGTGCCAGCAGTTTATTAGGGGCGGACGAGCAGTACTTC
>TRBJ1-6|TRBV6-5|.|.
CASSYTTHNSPLHF
TGTGCCAGCAGTTATACCACCCACAATTCACCCCTCCACTTT
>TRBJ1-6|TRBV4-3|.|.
CASSQLAVRSYNSPLHF
TGCGCCAGCAGCCAACTGGCAGTTAGGTCCTATAATTCACCCCTCCACTTT
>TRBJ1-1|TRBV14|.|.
CASSQNIETEAFF
TGTGCCAGCAGCCAAAACATTGAGACTGAAGCTTTCTTT
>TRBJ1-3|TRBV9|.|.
CASSVEGDSGNTIYF
TGTGCCAGCAGCGTAGAGGGGGACTCTGGAAACACCATATATTTT
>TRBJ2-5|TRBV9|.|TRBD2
CASSVSGGARETQYF
TGTGCCAGCAGCGTGAGCGGGGGGGCGAGAGAGACCCAGTACTTC
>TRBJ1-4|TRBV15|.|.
CATSKFTGPNEKLFF
TGTGCCACCAGCAAATTTACAGGCCCGAATGAAAAACTGTTTTTT
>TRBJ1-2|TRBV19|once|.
CASSPTRTAPVDGYTF
TGTGCCAGTAGTCCCACCCGGACAGCCCCAGTTGATGGCTACACCTTC
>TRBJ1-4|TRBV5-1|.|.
CASSLGATNEKLFF
TGCGCCAGCAGCTTGGGGGCAACTAATGAAAAACTGTTTTTT